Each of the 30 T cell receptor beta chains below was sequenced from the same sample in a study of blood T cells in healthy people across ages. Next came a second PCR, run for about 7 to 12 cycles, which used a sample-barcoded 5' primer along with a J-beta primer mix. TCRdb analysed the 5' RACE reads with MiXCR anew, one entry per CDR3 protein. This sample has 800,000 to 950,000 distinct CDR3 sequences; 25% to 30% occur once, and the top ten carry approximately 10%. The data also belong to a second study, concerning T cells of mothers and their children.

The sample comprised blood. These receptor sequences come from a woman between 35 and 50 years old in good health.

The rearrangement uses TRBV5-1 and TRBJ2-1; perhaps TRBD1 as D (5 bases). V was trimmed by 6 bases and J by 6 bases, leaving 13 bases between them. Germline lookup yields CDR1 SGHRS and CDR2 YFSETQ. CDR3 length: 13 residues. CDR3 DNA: TGCGCCAGCACCAGGGCTGCAGGCAATGAGCAGTTCTTC. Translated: CASTRAAGNEQFF.

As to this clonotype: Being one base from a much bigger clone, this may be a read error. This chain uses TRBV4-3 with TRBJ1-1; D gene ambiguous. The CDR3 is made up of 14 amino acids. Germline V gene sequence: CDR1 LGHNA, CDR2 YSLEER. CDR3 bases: TGCGCCAGCAGCCAAATGTCGGAGAACACTGGAGCTTTCTTT. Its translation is CASSQMSENTGAFF.

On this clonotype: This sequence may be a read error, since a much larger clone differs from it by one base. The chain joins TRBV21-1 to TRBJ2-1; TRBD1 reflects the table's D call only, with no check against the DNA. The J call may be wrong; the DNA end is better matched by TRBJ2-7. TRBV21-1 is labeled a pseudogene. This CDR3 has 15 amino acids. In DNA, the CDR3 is TGTGCCAGCAGCAATTCCCCGGAGTTAACCTGCGAGCAGTACTTC. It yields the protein CASSNSPELTCEQYF.

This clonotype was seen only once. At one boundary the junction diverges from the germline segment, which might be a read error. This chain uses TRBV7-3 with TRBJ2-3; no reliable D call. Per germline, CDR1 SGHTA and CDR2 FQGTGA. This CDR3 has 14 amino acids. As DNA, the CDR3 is TGTGCTAGCAGCTTAATGACGAGTTCAGATACGCAGTATTTT. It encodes CASSLMTSSDTQYF.

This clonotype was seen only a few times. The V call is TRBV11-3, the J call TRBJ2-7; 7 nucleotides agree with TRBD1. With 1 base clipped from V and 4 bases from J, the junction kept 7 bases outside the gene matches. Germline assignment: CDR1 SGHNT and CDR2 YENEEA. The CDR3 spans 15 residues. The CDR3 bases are TGTGCCAGCAGCTTAGCTTCCGGGACAGCTTACGAGCAGTACTTC. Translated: CASSLASGTAYEQYF.

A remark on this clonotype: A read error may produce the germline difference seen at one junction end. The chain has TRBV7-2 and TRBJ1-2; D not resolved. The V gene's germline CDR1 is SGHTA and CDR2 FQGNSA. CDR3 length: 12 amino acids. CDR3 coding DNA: TGTGCCGGCAGCTCGCAGATTTATGGCTACACCTTC. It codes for CAGSSQIYGYTF.

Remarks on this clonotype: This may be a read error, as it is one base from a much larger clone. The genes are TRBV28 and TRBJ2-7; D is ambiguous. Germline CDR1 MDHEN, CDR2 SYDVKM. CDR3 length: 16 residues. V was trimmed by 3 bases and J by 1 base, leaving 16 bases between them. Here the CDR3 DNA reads TGTGCCAGCAGTTTTGTTCTGAGAAGCCTATCCTACGAGCAGTACTTC. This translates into CASSFVLRSLSYEQYF.

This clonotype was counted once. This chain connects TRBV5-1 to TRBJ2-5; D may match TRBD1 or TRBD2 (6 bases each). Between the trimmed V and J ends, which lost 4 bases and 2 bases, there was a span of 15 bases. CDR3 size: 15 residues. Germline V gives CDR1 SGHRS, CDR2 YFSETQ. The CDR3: CASSRRGDPQETQYF. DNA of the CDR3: TGCGCCAGCAGCCGAAGGGGGGACCCTCAAGAGACCCAGTACTTC.

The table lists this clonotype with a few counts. CDR3 in DNA: TGTGCCAGCAGTCCGTCAGGGCTCATGAACACTGAAGCTTTCTTT. Translation gives CASSPSGLMNTEAFF. V is TRBV27 and J is TRBJ1-1; D might be TRBD1 (5 bases). The CDR3 consists of 15 residues. Germline V gene lookup returns CDR1 MNHEY and CDR2 SMNVEV (reference sequence). Between the trimmed V and J ends, which lost 5 bases and 0 bases, there was a span of 13 bases.

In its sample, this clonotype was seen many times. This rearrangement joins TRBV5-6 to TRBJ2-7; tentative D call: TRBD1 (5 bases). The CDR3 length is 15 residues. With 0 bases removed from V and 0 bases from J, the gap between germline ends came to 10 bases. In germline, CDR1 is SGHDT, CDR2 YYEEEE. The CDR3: CASSLDPQGSYEQYF. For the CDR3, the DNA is TGTGCCAGCAGCTTGGACCCCCAGGGCTCCTACGAGCAGTACTTC.

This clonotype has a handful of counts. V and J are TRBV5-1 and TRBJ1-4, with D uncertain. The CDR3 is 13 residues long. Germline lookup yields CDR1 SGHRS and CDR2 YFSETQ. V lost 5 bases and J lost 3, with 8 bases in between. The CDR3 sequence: CASRFTANEKLFF. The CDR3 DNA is TGCGCCAGCAGATTTACAGCTAATGAAAAACTGTTTTTT.

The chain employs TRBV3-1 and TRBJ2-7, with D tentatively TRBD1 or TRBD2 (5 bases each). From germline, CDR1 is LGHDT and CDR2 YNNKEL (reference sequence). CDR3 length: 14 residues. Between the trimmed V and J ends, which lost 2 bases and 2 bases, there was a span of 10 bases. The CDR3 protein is CASSQSGTAYEQYF. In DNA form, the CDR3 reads TGTGCCAGCAGCCAATCCGGGACCGCCTACGAGCAGTACTTC.

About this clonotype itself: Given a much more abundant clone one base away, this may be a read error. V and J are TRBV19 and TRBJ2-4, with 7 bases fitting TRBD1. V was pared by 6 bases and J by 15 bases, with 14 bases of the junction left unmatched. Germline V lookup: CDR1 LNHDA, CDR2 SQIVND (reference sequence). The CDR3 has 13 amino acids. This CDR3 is CASRGQESYERYF. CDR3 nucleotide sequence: TGTGCCAGTAGAGGACAGGAATCCTACGAGCGGTACTTC. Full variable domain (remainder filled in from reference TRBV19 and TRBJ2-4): DGGITQSPKYLFRKEGQNVTLSCEQNLNHDAMYWYRQDPGQGLRLIYYSQIVNDFQKGDIAEGYSVSREKKESFPLTVTSAQKNPTAFYLCASRGQESYERYFGAGTRLSVL.

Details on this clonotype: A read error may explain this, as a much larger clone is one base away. The CDR3 spells CASSLKGGSYGYTF. In DNA form, the CDR3 reads TGTGCCAGCAGTTTAAAAGGGGGTAGCTATGGCTACACCTTC. The chain combines TRBV28 with TRBJ1-2, with D possibly being TRBD1 (6 bases). The V end was cut by 2 bases, the J end by 4 bases, with 11 bases between. There are 14 residues in the CDR3. Germline V gene data show CDR1 as MDHEN and CDR2 as SYDVKM.

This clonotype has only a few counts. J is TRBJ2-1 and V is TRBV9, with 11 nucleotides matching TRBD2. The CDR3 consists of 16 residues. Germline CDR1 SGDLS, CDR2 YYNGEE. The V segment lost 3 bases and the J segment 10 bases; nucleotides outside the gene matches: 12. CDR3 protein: CASSAPGTSGGGEQFF. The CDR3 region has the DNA TGTGCCAGCAGCGCCCCTGGCACTAGCGGGGGAGGGGAGCAGTTCTTC.

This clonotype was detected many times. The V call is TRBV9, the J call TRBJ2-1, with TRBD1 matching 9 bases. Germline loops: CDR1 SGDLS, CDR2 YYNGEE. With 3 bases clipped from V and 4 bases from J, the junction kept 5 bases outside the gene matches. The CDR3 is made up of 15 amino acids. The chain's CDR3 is CASSEQGASYNEQFF. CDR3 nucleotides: TGTGCCAGCAGCGAACAGGGGGCCTCGTACAATGAGCAGTTCTTC.

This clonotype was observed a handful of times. The CDR3 sequence is CASSQGQGGTTDTQYF. In DNA, the CDR3 is TGCGCCAGCAGTCAAGGACAGGGGGGGACCACAGATACGCAGTATTTT. The chain couples TRBV5-1 to TRBJ2-3; 10 bases agree with TRBD1. The CDR3 totals 16 residues. Germline V gene lookup returns CDR1 SGHRS and CDR2 YFSETQ. V shed 5 bases, J shed 2 bases, and the junction held 8 bases outside the gene matches.

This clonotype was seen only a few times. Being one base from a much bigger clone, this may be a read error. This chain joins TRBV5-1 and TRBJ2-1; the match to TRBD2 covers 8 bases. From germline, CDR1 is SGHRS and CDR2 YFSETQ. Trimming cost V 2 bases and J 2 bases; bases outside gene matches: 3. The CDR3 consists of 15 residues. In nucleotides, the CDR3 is TGCGCCAGCAGCTTAATGCGGGGGGCCTACAATGAGCAGTTCTTC. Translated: CASSLMRGAYNEQFF.

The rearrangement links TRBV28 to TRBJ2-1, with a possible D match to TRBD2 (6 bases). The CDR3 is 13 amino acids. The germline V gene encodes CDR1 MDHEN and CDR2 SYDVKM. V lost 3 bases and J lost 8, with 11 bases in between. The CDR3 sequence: CASSFWLAYEQFF. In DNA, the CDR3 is TGTGCCAGCAGTTTTTGGCTAGCGTATGAGCAGTTCTTC.

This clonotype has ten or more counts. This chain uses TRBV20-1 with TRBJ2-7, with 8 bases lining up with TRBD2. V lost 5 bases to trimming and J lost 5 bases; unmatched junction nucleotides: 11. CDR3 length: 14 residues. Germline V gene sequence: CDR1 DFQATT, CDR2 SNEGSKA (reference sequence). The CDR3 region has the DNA TGCAGTGCTGCCCACAGCGGGGGAGTCAACGAGCAGTACTTC. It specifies CSAAHSGGVNEQYF.

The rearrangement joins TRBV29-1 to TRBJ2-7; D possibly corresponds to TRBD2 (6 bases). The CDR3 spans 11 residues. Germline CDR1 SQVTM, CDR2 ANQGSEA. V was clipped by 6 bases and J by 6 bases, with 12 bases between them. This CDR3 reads CSVGGMGEQYF. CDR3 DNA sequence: TGCAGCGTAGGCGGGATGGGCGAGCAGTACTTC.

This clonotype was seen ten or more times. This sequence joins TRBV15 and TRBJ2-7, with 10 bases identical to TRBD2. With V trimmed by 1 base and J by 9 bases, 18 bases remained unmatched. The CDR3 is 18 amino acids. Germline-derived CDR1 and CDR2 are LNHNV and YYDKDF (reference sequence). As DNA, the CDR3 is TGTGCCACCAGCAGAGGAACTAGCGGGGCGACCCTTTGGAACGGGCAGTACTTC. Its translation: CATSRGTSGATLWNGQYF.

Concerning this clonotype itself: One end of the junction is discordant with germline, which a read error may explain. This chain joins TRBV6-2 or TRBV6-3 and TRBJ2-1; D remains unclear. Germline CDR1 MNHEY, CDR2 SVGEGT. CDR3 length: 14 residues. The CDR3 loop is CANSYDSSYNEQFF. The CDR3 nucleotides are TGTGCCAACAGTTACGACTCCTCCTACAATGAGCAGTTCTTC.

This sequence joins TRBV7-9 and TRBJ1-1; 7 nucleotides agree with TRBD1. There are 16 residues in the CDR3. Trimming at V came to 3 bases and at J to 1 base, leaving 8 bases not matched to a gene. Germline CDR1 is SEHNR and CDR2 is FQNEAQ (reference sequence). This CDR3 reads CASSLRSEGANTEAFF. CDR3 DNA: TGTGCCAGCAGCTTGAGATCTGAGGGGGCGAACACTGAAGCTTTCTTT.

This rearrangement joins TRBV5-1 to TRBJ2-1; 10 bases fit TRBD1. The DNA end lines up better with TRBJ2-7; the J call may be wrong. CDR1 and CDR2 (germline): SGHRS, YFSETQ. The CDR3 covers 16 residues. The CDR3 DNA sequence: TGCGCCAGCAGCTTGAAGATAGGGACAGGGGACAATGAGCAGTACTTC. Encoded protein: CASSLKIGTGDNEQYF.

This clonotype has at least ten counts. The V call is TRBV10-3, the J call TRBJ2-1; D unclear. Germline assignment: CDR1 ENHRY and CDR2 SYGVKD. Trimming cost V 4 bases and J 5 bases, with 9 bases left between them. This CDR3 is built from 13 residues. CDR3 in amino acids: CAISVGGDNEQFF. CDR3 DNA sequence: TGTGCCATCAGTGTGGGCGGCGACAATGAGCAGTTCTTC.

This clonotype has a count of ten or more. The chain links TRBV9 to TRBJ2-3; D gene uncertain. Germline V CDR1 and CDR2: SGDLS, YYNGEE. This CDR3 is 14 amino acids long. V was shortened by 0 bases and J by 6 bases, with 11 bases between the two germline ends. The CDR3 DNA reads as TGTGCCAGCAGCGTAGAGGTGGGTAGCGATACGCAGTATTTT. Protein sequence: CASSVEVGSDTQYF.

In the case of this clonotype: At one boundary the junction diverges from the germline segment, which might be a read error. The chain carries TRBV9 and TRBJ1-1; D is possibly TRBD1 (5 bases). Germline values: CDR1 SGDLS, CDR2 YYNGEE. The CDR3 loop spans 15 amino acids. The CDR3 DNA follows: TGTGCCAGCAGCATCGGAGGGGCGGCGAGCACTGAGGCTTTCTTT. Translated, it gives CASSIGGAASTEAFF.

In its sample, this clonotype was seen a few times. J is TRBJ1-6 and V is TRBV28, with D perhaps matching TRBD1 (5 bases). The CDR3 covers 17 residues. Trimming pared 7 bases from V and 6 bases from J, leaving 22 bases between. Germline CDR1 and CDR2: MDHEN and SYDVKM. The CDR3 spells CASTTPGGAVLNSPLHF. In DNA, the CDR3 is TGTGCCAGCACTACGCCGGGAGGGGCAGTCCTTAATTCACCCCTCCACTTT.

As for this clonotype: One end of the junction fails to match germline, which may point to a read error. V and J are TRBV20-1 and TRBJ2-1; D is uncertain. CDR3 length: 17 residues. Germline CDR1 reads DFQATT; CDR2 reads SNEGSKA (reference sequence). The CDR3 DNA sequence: TGCAGTGCTAGGACGTTTTCGGCCAGATCCTCCTGCAATGAGCAGTTCTTC. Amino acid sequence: CSARTFSARSSCNEQFF.